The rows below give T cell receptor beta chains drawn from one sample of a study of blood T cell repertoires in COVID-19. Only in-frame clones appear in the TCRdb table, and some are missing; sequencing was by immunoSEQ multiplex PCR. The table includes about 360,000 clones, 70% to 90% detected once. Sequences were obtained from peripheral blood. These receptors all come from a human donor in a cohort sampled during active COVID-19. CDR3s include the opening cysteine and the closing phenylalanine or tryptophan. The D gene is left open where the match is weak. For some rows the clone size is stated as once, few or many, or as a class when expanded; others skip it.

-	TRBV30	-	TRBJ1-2	CAEDGGWGYGYTF	TGTGCCGAGGATGGGGGGTGGGGCTATGGCTACACCTTC
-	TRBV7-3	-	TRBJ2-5	CASSPGFGGDGETQYF	TGTGCCAGCAGCCCAGGGTTTGGGGGCGACGGGGAGACCCAGTACTTC
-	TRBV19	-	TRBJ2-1	CASSIRGTYNEQFF	TGTGCCAGTAGTATAAGGGGAACCTACAATGAGCAGTTCTTC
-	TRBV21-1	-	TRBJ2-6	CASSIDGQSSGANVLTF	TGTGCCAGCAGCATTGATGGACAGTCCTCTGGGGCCAACGTCCTGACTTTC
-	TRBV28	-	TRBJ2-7	CASSLSGDGYEQYF	TGTGCCAGCAGTTTGTCGGGGGACGGCTACGAGCAGTACTTC
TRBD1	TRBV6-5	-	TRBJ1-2	CASSYSQGVSYGYTF	TGTGCCAGCAGTTACTCACAGGGGGTTTCCTATGGCTACACCTTC
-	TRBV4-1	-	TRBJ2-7	CASSPNRVKSYEQYF	TGCGCCAGCAGCCCCAACAGGGTTAAATCCTACGAGCAGTACTTC
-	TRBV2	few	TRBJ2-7	CASSEGGLPSYEQYF	TGTGCCAGCAGTGAGGGGGGGCTACCCTCCTACGAGCAGTACTTC
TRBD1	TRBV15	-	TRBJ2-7	CATGAGQGSYEQYF	TGTGCCACCGGGGCGGGACAGGGCTCCTACGAGCAGTACTTC
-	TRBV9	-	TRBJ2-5	CASSARDYPPGETQYF	TGTGCCAGCAGCGCTCGAGACTACCCTCCGGGAGAGACCCAGTACTTC
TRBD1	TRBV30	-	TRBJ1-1	CAWSPRTGGAEAFF	TGTGCCTGGAGCCCCCGGACAGGAGGGGCTGAAGCTTTCTTT
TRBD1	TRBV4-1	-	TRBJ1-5	CASSQDGTGTNQPQHF	TGCGCCAGCAGCCAAGATGGGACAGGGACCAATCAGCCCCAGCATTTT
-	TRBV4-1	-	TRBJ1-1	CASSQDAGRTEAFF	TGCGCCAGCAGCCAAGATGCGGGGCGCACTGAAGCTTTCTTT
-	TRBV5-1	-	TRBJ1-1	CASSPLGGEAFF	TGCGCCAGCAGCCCGTTGGGAGGTGAAGCTTTCTTT
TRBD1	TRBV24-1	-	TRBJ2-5	CATSDPGQGRETQYF	TGTGCCACCAGTGATCCGGGACAGGGGCGAGAGACCCAGTACTTC
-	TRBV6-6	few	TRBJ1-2	CASSRRVEGVLTNYGYTF	TGTGCCAGCAGTCGACGAGTTGAGGGGGTTTTGACTAACTATGGCTACACCTTC
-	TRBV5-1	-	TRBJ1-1	CASSLRGRAANTEAFF	TGCGCCAGCAGCTTGCGGGGTAGGGCGGCGAACACTGAAGCTTTCTTT
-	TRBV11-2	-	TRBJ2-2	CASSISRVHTGELFF	TGTGCCAGCAGCATAAGCAGGGTTCACACCGGGGAGCTGTTTTTT
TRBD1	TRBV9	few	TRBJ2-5	CASSARTGEEETQYF	TGTGCCAGCAGCGCCCGGACAGGGGAGGAAGAGACCCAGTACTTC
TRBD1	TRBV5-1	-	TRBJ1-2	CASSGYGQGVYGYTF	TGCGCCAGCAGCGGATATGGACAGGGGGTCTATGGCTACACCTTC
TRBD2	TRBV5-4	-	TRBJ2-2	CASSLAGGGPGELFF	TGTGCCAGCAGCTTGGCGGGCGGGGGGCCCGGGGAGCTGTTTTTT
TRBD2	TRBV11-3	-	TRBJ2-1	CASSSRTSREKNEQFF	TGTGCCAGCAGCTCGCGGACTAGCCGGGAAAAGAATGAGCAGTTCTTC
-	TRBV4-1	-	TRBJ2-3	CASSQGGDTQYF	TGCGCCAGCAGCCAGGGGGGAGATACGCAGTATTTT
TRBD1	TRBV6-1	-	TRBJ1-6	CASSESPSDRGLYSPLHF	TGTGCCAGCAGTGAATCCCCTTCCGACAGGGGGCTGTACTCACCCCTCCACTTT
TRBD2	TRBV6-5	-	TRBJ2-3	CATLLAAGDTDTQYF	TGTGCCACCCTTTTAGCAGCGGGGGACACAGATACGCAGTATTTT
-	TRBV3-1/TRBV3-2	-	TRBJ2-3	CASSQAQGEADTQYF	TGTGCCAGCAGCCAAGCACAGGGAGAAGCAGATACGCAGTATTTT
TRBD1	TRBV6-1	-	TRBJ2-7	CASSDRDRGSEQYF	TGTGCCAGCAGTGACCGGGACAGGGGGAGCGAGCAGTACTTC
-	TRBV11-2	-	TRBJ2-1	CASSLVAGVGEQFF	TGTGCCAGCAGCTTAGTGGCAGGGGTTGGTGAGCAGTTCTTC
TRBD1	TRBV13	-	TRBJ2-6	CASRRRDRGFGANVLTF	TGTGCCAGCCGCAGGCGGGACAGGGGTTTTGGGGCCAACGTCCTGACTTTC
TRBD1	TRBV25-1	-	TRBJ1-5	CASSGRQGSNQPQHF	TGTGCCAGCAGTGGGCGACAGGGCAGCAATCAGCCCCAGCATTTT
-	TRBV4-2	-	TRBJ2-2	CASSTRLRANTGELFF	TGTGCCAGCAGCACCCGACTGAGAGCGAACACCGGGGAGCTGTTTTTT
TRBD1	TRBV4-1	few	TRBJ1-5	CASSPRGPWVDQPQHF	TGCGCCAGCAGCCCTAGGGGGCCCTGGGTGGATCAGCCCCAGCATTTT
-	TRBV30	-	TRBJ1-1	CAWNPGGGGTEAFF	TGTGCCTGGAACCCCGGGGGGGGAGGGACTGAAGCTTTCTTT
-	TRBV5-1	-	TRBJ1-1	CASRETVSNTEAFF	TGCGCCAGCAGAGAAACGGTCTCGAACACTGAAGCTTTCTTT
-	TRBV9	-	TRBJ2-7	CASSGGDGPYEQYF	TGTGCCAGCAGCGGGGGGGACGGGCCCTACGAGCAGTACTTC
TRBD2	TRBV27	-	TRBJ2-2	CASSWAGGGTGELFF	TGTGCCAGCAGTTGGGCGGGAGGAGGAACCGGGGAGCTGTTTTTT
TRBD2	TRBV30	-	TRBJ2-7	CAWSGTSGTRYEQYF	TGTGCCTGGAGCGGGACTAGCGGGACTCGCTACGAGCAGTACTTC
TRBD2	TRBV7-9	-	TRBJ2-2	CASTGTSGGANTGELFF	TGTGCCAGCACCGGGACTAGCGGGGGCGCGAACACCGGGGAGCTGTTTTTT
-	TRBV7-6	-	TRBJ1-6	CASSLVGGNDNSPLHF	TGTGCCAGCAGCTTAGTGGGAGGGAACGATAATTCACCCCTCCACTTT
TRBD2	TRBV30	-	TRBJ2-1	CAWRDAGGPSYNEQFF	TGTGCCTGGAGAGACGCGGGGGGGCCCTCCTACAATGAGCAGTTCTTC
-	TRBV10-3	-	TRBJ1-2	CATQGSPEYGYTF	TGTGCCACTCAGGGGTCCCCTGAATATGGCTACACCTTC
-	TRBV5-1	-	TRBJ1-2	CASSPNRDYGYTF	TGCGCCAGCAGCCCGAACCGAGACTATGGCTACACCTTC
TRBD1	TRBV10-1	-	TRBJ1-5	CASNRSEDREATSNQPQHF	TGCGCCAGCAACAGGAGCGAGGACAGGGAGGCAACTAGCAATCAGCCCCAGCATTTT
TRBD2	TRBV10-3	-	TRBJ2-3	CAISESPPHASGDTDTQYF	TGTGCCATCAGTGAGTCCCCACCGCACGCTAGCGGCGACACAGATACGCAGTATTTT
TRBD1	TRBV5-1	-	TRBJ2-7	CASKGTGGSYEQYF	TGCGCCAGCAAGGGGACAGGGGGATCCTACGAGCAGTACTTC
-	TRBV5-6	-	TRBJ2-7	CASSLGGTGTDEQYF	TGTGCCAGCAGCTTGGGGGGTACAGGGACGGACGAGCAGTACTTC
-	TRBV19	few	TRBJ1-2	CASSPSGENYGYTF	TGTGCCAGTAGTCCCTCCGGGGAGAACTATGGCTACACCTTC
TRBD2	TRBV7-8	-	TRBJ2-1	CASSLAGTRVSYNEQFF	TGTGCCAGCAGCTTAGCGGGGACTAGAGTTTCGTACAATGAGCAGTTCTTC
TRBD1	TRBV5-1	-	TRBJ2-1	CASSLSGGIYNEQFF	TGCGCCAGCAGCTTATCAGGGGGCATTTACAATGAGCAGTTCTTC
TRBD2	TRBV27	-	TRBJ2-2	CASRGTSGALELFF	TGTGCCAGCAGGGGCACTAGCGGAGCCCTGGAGCTGTTTTTT
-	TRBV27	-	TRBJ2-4	CASSSPGKGAKNIQYF	TGTGCCAGCAGTTCGCCCGGGAAGGGAGCCAAAAACATTCAGTACTTC
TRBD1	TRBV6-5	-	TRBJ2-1	CASSYYPGGAGQFF	TGTGCCAGCAGTTACTACCCAGGGGGCGCCGGGCAGTTCTTC
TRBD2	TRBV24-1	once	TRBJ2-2	CATCSGRGTGELFF	TGTGCCACCTGTAGCGGGAGGGGGACCGGGGAGCTGTTTTTT
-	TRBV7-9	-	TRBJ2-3	CASSLGLATDTQYF	TGTGCCAGCAGCTTAGGTCTAGCCACAGATACGCAGTATTTT
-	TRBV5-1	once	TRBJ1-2	CASKADLANYGYTF	TGCGCCAGCAAGGCGGACTTGGCTAACTATGGCTACACCTTC
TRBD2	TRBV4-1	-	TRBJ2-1	CASSTHWTSASDEQFF	TGCGCCAGCAGCACCCACTGGACTAGTGCATCCGATGAGCAGTTCTTC
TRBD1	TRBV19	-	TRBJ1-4	CASSPPGQGLEEKLFF	TGTGCCAGTAGCCCTCCGGGACAGGGATTGGAGGAAAAACTGTTTTTT
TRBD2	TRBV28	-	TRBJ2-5	CASSWGLAGGSETQYF	TGTGCCAGCAGTTGGGGACTAGCGGGAGGGTCAGAGACCCAGTACTTC
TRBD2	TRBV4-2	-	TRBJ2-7	CASSPRGGREQYF	TGTGCCAGCAGCCCTAGGGGAGGGCGCGAGCAGTACTTC